This note documents a single TCR beta chain sequence. This entry is derived from a study of read filtering for tumor transcriptome and immune sequencing. Across the whole study: R-ISS stage counts were eight or nine for I, roughly 16 for II, roughly seven for III. RNA-seq yielded only roughly 85 to 1,400 TCR reads, IR-seq about 3.5 to 10.27 million. After DNase treatment, RNA was made into whole-transcriptome libraries.

CDR1 is MNHEY and CDR2 is SMNVEV in the germline V gene (reference sequence). This CDR3 is 13 amino acids long. Trimming cost V 5 bases and J 7 bases, with 11 bases left between them. This library used approximately 370 ng RNA and molecular barcoded adaptors spanning alpha/delta and beta/gamma chains. TCRdb fed the reads into MiXCR, producing one record per CDR3 protein. The sample includes about 57,000 distinct CDR3 sequences, about 15% of them seen just once. The sequencing input was a population of CD138-negative cells sorted from bone marrow. The J gene is TRBJ2-2, the V gene TRBV27; weak D call: TRBD1 (6 bases). The origin of this receptor is a donor at least 40 years old with multiple myeloma. The chain's CDR3 is CASSKGGNGELFF. DNA of the CDR3: TGTGCCAGCAGTAAAGGGGGAAACGGGGAGCTGTTTTTT.